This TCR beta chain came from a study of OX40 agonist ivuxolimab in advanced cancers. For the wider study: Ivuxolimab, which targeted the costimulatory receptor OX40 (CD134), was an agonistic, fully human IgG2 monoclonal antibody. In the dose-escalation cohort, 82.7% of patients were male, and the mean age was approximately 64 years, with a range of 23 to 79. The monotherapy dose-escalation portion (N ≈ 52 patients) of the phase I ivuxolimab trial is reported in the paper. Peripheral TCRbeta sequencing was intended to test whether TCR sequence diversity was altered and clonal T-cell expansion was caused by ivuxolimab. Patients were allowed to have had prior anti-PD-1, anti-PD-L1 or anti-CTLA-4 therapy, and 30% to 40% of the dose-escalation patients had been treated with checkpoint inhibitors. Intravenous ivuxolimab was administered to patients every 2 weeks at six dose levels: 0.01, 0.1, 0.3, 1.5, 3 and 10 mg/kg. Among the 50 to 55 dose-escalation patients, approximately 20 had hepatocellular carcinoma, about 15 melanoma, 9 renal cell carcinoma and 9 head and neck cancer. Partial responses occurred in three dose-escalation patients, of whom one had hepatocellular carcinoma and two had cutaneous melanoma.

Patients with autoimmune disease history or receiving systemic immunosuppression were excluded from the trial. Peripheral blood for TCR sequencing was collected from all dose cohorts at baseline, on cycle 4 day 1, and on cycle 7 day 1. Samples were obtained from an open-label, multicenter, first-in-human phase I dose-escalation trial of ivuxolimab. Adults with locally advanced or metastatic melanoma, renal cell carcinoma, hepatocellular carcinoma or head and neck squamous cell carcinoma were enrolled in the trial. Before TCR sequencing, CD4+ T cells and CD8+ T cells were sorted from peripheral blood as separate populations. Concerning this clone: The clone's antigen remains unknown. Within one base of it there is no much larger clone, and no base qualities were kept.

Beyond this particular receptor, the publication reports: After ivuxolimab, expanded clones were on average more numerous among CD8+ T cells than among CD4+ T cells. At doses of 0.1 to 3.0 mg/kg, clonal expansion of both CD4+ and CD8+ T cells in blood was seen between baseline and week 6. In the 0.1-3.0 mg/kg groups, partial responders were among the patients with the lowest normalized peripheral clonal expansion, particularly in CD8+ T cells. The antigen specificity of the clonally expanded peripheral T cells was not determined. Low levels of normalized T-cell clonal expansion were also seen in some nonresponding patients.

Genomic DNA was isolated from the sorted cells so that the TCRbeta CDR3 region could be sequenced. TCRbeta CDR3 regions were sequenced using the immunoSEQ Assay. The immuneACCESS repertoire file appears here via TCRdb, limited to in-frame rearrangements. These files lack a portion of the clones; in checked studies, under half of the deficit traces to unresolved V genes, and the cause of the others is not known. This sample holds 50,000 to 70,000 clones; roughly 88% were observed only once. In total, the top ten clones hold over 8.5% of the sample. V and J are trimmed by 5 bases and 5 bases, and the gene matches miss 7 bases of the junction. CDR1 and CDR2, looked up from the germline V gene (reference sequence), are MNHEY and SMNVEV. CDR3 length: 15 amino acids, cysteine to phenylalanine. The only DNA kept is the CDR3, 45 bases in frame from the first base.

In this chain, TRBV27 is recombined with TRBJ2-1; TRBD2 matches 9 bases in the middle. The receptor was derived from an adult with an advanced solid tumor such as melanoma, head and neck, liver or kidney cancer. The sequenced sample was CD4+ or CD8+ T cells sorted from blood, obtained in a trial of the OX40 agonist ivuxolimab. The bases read TGTGCCAGCAGTCAACTAGCGGGCGGGGACAATGAGCAGTTCTTC. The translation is CASSQLAGGDNEQFF.